Detailed here is one T cell receptor beta chain. This record belongs to a study of CD4 and CD8 cells across lung adenocarcinoma regions. In TCRdb, the PCR reads were re-called with MiXCR into one record per CDR3 protein. The table includes several thousand distinct CDR3 sequences, approximately 50% detected once. Germline V gene data show CDR1 as MNHEY and CDR2 as SVGAGI. The CDR3 is 14 amino acids. The V segment lost 1 base and the J segment 3 bases; nucleotides outside the gene matches: 1. This receptor was obtained from a male donor with lung adenocarcinoma. The CD4 and CD8 labels of this study may be unreliable. The V and J genes are TRBV6-5 and TRBJ2-7, with TRBD1 identical over 9 bases. The sequenced sample consisted of CD8+ T cells from the center of a lung tumor. CDR3 loop: CASSYYRGRYEQYF. CDR3 nucleotides: TGTGCCAGCAGTTACTACAGGGGGCGCTACGAGCAGTACTTC.